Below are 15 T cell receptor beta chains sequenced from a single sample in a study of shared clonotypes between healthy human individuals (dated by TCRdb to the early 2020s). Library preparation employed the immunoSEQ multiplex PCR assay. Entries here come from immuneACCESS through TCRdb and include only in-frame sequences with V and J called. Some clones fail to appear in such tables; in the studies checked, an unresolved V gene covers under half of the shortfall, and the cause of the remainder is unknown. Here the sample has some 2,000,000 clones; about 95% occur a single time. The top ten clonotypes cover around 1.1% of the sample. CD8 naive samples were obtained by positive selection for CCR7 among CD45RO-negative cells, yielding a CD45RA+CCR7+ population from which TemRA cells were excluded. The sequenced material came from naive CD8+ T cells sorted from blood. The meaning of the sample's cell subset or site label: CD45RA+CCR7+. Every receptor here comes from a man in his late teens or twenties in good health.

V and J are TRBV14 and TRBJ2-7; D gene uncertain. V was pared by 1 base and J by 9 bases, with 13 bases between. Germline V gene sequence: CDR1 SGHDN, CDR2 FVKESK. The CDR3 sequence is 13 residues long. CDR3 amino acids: CASSQAMTDSQYF. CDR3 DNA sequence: TGTGCCAGCAGCCAAGCGATGACGGATTCGCAGTACTTC.

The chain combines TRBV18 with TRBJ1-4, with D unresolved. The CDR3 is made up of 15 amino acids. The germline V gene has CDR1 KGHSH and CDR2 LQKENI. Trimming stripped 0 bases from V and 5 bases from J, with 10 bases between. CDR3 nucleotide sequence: TGTGCCAGCTCACCACCTAGGGAGGTGAATGAAAAACTGTTTTTT. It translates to CASSPPREVNEKLFF.

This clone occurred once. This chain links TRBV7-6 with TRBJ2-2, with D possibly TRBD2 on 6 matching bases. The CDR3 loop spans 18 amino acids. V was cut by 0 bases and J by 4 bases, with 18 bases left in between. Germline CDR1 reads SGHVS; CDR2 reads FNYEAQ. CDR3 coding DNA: TGTGCCAGCAGCTTAGCCATGCCGACTAGTCACTTCACCGGGGAGCTGTTTTTT. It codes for CASSLAMPTSHFTGELFF. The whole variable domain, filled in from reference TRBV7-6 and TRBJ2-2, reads GAGVSQSPRYKVTKRGQDVALRCDPISGHVSLYWYRQALGQGPEFLTYFNYEAQQDKSGLPNDRFSAERPEGSISTLTIQRTEQRDSAMYRCASSLAMPTSHFTGELFFGEGSRLTVL.

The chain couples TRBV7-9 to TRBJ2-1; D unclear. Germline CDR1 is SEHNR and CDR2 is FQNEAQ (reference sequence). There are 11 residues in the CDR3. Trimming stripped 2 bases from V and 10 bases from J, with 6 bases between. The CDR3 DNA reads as TGTGCCAGCAGCTTAAGTTGGGAGCAGTTCTTC. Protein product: CASSLSWEQFF.

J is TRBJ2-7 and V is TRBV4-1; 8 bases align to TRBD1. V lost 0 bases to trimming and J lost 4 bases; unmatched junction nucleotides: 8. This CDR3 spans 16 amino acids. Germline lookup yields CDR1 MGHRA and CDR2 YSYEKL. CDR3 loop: CASSQEPTGGRYEQYF. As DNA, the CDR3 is TGCGCCAGCAGCCAAGAGCCAACAGGGGGGAGATACGAGCAGTACTTC.

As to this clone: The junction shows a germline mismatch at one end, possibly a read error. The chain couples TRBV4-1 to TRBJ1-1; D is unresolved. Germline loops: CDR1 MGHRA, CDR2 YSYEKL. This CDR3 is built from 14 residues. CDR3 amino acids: CAGSQDNRNTEAFF. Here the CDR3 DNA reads TGCGCCGGCAGCCAAGATAACAGGAACACTGAAGCTTTCTTT.

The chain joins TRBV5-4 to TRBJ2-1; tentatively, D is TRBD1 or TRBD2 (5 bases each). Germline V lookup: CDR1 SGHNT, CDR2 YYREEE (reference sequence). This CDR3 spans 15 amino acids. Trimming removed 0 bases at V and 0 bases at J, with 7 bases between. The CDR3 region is CASSLDGGSYNEQFF. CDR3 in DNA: TGTGCCAGCAGCTTGGATGGGGGCTCCTACAATGAGCAGTTCTTC.

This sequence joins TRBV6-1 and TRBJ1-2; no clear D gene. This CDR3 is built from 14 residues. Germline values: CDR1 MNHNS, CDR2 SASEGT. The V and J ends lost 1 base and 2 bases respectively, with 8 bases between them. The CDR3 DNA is TGTGCCAGCAGTGAAGGGGTATCGAACTATGGCTACACCTTC. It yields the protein CASSEGVSNYGYTF.

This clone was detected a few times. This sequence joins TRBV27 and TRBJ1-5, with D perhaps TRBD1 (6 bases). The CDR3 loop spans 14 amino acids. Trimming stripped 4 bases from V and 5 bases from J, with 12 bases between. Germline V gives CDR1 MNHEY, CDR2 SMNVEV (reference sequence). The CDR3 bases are TGTGCCAGCAGTTCTCAGGGGAGATATCAGCCCCAGCATTTT. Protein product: CASSSQGRYQPQHF.

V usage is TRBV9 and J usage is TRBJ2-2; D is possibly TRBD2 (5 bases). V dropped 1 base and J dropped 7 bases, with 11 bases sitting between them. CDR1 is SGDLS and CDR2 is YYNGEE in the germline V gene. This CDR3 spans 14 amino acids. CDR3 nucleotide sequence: TGTGCCAGCAGCGTATACGGGGATATCGGGGAGCTGTTTTTT. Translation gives CASSVYGDIGELFF.

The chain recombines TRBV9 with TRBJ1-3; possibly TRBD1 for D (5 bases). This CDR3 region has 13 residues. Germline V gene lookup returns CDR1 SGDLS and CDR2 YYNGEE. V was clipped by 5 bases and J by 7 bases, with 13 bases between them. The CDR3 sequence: CASSAGGGNTIYF. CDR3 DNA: TGTGCCAGCAGTGCGGGGGGTGGGAACACCATATATTTT.

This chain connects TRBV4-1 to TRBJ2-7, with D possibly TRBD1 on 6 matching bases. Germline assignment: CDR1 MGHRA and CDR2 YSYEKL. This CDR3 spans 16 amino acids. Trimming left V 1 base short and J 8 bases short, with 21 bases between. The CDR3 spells CASSQAQVGRGNQQYF. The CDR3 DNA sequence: TGCGCCAGCAGCCAAGCACAGGTTGGCAGGGGAAACCAGCAGTACTTC.

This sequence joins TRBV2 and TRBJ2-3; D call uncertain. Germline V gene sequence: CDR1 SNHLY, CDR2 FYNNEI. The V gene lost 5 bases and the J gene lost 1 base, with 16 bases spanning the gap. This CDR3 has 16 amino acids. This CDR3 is CASSWADNKGTDTQYF. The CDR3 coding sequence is TGTGCCAGCAGTTGGGCGGATAATAAGGGCACAGATACGCAGTATTTT.

CDR3 sequence reads: CASSRSPANGYTF. The CDR3 coding sequence is TGTGCCAGCAGTCGGAGCCCCGCCAATGGCTACACCTTC. This rearrangement joins TRBV2 to TRBJ1-2; D remains unclear. Per the germline V gene, CDR1 is SNHLY and CDR2 is FYNNEI. V was trimmed by 5 bases and J by 6 bases, leaving 13 bases between them. This CDR3 has 13 residues. Based on the CDR3 plus reference TRBV2 and TRBJ1-2, the full variable domain is EPEVTQTPSHQVTQMGQEVILRCVPISNHLYFYWYRQILGQKVEFLVSFYNNEISEKSEIFDDQFSVERPDGSNFTLKIRSTKLEDSAMYFCASSRSPANGYTFGSGTRLTVV.

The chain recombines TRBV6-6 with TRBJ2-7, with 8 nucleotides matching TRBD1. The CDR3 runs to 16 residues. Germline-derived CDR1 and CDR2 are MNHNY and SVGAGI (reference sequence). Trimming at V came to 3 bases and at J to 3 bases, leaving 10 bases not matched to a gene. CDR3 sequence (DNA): TGTGCCAGCAGTTATGGACAGGGCACTTTCGGCTACGAGCAGTACTTC. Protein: CASSYGQGTFGYEQYF.